This T cell receptor (beta chain) stems from a study of cytomegalovirus exposure and HLA in healthy donors. Regarding the study as a whole: Most subjects' HLA-A and HLA-B alleles were reportedly predicted from TCR beta sequences.

Trimming removed 2 bases from V and 6 bases from J; junction bases left unmatched: 4. The CDR3 has 13 residues. The germline gives CDR1 SGHRS, CDR2 YFSETQ. Use of 60 Vbeta and 13 Jbeta primers characterized the PCR. Produced via immunoSEQ multiplex PCR; TCRdb's table is partial and in-frame only. The sample includes around 200,000 clones, 83% of them seen just once. This clone was detected only a few times. What it recognizes is unknown. The sample was PBMCs. The sequence derives from a man aged 45 to 65 in good health and CMV-seronegative. The V call is TRBV5-1, the J call TRBJ2-7; 8 positions agree with TRBD1. CDR3 nucleotide sequence: TGCGCCAGCAGCTTACTACAGGGGGGCGAGCAGTACTTC. It encodes CASSLLQGGEQYF.